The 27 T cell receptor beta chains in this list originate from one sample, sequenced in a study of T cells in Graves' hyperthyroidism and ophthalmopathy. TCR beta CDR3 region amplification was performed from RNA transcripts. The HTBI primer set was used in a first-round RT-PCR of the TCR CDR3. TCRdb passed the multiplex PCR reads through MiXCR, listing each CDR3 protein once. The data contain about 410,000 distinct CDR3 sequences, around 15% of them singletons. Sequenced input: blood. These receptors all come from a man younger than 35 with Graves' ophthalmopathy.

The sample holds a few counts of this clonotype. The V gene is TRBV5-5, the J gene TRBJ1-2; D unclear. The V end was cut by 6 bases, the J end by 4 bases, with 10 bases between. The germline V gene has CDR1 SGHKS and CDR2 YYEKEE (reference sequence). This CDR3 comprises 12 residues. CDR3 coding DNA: TGTGCCAGCACATTAGAAAGCTATGGCTACACCTTC. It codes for CASTLESYGYTF.

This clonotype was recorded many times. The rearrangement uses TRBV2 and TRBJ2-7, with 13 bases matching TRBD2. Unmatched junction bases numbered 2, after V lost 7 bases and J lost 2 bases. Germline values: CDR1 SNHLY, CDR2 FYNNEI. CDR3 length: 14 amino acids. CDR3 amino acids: CASIGTSGAYEQYF. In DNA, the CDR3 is TGTGCCAGCATCGGGACTAGCGGGGCCTACGAGCAGTACTTC.

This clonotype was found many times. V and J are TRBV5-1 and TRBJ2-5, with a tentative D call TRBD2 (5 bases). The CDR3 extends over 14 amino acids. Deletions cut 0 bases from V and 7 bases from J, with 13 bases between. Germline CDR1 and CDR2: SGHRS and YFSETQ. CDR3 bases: TGCGCCAGCAGCTTGGCCAATGTCGCGGGGACCCAGTACTTC. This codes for CASSLANVAGTQYF.

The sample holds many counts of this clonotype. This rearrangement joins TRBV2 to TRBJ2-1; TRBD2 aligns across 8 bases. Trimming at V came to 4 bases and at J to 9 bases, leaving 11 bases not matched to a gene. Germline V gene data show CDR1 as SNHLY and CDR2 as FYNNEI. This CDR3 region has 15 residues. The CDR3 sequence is CASSGTSGARSEQFF. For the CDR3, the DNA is TGTGCCAGCAGTGGCACTAGCGGAGCACGTTCTGAGCAGTTCTTC.

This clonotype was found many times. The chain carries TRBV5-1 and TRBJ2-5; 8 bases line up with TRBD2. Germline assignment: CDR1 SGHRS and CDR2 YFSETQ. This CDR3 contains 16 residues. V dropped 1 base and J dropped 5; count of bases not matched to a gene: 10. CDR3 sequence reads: CASSLNGGEVQETQYF. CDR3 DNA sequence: TGCGCCAGCAGCTTGAACGGGGGGGAAGTGCAGGAGACCCAGTACTTC.

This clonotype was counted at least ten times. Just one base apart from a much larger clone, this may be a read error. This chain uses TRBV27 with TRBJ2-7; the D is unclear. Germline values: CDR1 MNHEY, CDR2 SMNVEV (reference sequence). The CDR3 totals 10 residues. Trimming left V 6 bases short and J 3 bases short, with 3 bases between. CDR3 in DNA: TGTGCCAGCAGCCACTACGAGCAGTACTTC. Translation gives CASSHYEQYF.

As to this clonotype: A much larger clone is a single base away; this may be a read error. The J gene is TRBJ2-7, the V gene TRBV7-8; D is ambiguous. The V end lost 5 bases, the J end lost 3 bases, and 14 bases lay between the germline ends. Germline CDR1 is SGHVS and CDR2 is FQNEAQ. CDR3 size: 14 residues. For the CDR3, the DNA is TGTGCCAGCAGCATTACCGGGTCAAACTACGAGCAGTACTTC. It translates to CASSITGSNYEQYF. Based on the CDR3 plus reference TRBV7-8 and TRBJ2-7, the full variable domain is GAGVSQSPRYKVAKRGQDVALRCDPISGHVSLFWYQQALGQGPEFLTYFQNEAQLDKSGLPSDRFFAERPEGSVSTLKIQRTQQEDSAVYLCASSITGSNYEQYFGPGTRLTVT.

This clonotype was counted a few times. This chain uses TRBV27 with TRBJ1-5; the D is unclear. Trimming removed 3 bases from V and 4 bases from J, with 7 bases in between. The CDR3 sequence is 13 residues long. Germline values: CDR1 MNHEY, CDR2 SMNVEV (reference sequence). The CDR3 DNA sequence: TGTGCCAGCAGTTTCTTCCAGAATCAGCCCCAGCATTTT. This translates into CASSFFQNQPQHF.

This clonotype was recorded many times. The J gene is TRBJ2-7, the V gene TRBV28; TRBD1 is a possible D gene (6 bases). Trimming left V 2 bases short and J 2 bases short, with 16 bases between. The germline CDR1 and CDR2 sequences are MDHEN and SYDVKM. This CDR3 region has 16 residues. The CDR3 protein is CASSLEDSDFPYEQYF. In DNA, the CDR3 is TGTGCCAGCAGTTTAGAGGACAGTGATTTCCCCTACGAGCAGTACTTC.

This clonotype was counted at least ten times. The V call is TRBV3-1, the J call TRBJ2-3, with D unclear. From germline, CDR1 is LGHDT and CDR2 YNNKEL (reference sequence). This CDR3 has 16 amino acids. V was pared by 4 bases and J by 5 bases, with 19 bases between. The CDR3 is CASSLYQSFDQDTQYF. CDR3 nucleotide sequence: TGTGCCAGCAGCCTTTATCAGAGTTTCGATCAAGATACGCAGTATTTT.

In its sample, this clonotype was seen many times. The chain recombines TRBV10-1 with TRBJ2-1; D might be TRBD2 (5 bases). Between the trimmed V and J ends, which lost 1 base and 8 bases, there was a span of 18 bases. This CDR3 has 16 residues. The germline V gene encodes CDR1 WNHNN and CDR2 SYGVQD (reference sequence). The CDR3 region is CASSEYGEGVWDEQFF. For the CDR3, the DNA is TGCGCCAGCAGTGAGTATGGAGAGGGAGTCTGGGATGAGCAGTTCTTC.

The CDR3 coding sequence is TGTGCCAGCAGCCCTAGTTTGTGGCTAGCGGGCCTCTACGAGCAGTACTTC. Translating gives CASSPSLWLAGLYEQYF. The rearrangement links TRBV5-5 to TRBJ2-7; 8 bases match TRBD2. The germline gives CDR1 SGHKS, CDR2 YYEKEE (reference sequence). Trimming removed 4 bases from V and 3 bases from J; junction bases left unmatched: 15. CDR3 size: 17 residues.

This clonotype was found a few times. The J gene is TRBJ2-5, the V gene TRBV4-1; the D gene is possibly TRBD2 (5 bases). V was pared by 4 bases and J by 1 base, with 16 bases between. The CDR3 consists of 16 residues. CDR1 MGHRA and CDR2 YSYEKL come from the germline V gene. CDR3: CASSPISAGLQETQYF. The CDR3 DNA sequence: TGCGCCAGCAGCCCCATCTCTGCGGGCCTCCAAGAGACCCAGTACTTC.

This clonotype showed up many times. CDR3 nucleotide sequence: TGTGCCACCAGTCCGACCGGGACAGGGTCATACGAGCAGTACTTC. Residues: CATSPTGTGSYEQYF. The V and J genes are TRBV24-1 and TRBJ2-7, with 9 nucleotides matching TRBD1. The CDR3 totals 15 residues. Germline CDR1 and CDR2: KGHDR and SFDVKD. Trimming cost V 6 bases and J 4 bases; bases outside gene matches: 9.

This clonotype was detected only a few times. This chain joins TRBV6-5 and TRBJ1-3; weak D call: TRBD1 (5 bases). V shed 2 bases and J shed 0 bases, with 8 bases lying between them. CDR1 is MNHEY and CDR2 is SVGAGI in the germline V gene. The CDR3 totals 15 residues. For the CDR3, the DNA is TGTGCCAGCAGTTACCTGACAGCCTCTGGAAACACCATATATTTT. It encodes CASSYLTASGNTIYF.

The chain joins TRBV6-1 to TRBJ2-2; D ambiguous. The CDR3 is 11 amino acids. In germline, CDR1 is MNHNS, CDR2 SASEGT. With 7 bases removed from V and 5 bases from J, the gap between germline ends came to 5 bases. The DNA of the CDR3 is TGTGCCAGCACCATAACCGGGGAGCTGTTTTTT. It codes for CASTITGELFF.

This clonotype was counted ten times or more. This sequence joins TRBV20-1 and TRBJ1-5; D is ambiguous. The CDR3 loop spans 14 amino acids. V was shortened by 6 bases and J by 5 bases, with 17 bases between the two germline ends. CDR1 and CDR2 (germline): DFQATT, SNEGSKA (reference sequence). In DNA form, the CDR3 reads TGCAGTGCGAGAAAGACAAGGGTTCATCAGCCCCAGCATTTT. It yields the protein CSARKTRVHQPQHF.

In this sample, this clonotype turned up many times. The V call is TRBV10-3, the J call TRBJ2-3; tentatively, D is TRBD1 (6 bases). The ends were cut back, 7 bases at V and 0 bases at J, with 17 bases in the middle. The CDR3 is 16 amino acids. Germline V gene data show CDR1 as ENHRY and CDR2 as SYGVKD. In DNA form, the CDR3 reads TGTGCCATCAATCGACAGGCTGAAACTAGCACAGATACGCAGTATTTT. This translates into CAINRQAETSTDTQYF.

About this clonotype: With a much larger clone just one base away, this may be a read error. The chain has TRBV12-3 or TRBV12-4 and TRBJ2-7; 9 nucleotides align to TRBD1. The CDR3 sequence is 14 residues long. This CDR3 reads CASSLGDRAAEQCF. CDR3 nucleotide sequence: TGTGCCAGCAGTTTGGGGGACAGGGCGGCCGAGCAGTGCTTC.

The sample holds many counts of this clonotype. The CDR3 coding sequence is TGCAGTGCTAGAGATCAGTCCGGCTACGAGCAGTACTTC. It encodes CSARDQSGYEQYF. The rearrangement joins TRBV20-1 to TRBJ2-7; D remains unclear. V was cut by 0 bases and J by 3 bases, with 9 bases left in between. The CDR3 totals 13 residues. CDR1 DFQATT and CDR2 SNEGSKA come from the germline V gene (reference sequence).

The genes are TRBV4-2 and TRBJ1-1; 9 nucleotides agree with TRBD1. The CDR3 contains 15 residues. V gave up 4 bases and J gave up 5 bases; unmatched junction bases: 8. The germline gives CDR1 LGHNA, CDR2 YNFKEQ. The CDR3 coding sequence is TGTGCCAGCAGCCGACAGGGGGTATTGGGAACTGAAGCTTTCTTT. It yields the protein CASSRQGVLGTEAFF.

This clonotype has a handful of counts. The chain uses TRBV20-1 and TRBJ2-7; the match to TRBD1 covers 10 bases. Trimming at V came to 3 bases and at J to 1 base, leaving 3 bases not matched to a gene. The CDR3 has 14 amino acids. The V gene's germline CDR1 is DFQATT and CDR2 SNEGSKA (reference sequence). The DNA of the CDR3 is TGCAGTGCTAGGAAGGACAGGGGGTCCTACGAGCAGTACTTC. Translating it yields CSARKDRGSYEQYF.

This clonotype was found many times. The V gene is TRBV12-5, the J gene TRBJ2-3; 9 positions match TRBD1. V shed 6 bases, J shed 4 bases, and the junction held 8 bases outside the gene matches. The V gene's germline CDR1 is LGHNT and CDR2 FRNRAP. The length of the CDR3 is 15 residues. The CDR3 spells CASGTGQGLADTQYF. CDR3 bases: TGTGCTAGTGGAACCGGACAGGGGCTTGCAGATACGCAGTATTTT.

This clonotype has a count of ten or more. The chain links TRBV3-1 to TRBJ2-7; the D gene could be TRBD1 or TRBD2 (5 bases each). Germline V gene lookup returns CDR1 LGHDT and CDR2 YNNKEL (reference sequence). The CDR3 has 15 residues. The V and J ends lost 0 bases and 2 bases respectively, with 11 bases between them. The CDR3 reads CASSQDMGRAYEQYF. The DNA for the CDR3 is TGTGCCAGCAGCCAAGATATGGGACGGGCCTACGAGCAGTACTTC.

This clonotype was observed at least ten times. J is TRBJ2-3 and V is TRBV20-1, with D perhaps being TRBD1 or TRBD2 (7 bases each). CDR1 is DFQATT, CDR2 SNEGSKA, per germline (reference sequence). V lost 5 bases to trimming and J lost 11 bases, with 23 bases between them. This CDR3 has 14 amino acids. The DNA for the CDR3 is TGCAGTGCTCTTAGGGGAGGGGGCGAGTATGGGCAGTATTTT. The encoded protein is CSALRGGGEYGQYF.

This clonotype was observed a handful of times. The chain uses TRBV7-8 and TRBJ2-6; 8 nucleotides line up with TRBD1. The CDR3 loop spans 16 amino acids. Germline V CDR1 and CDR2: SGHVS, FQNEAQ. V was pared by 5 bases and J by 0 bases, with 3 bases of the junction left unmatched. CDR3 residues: CASSRTGFSGANVLTF. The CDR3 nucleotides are TGTGCCAGCAGCCGGACAGGGTTCTCTGGGGCCAACGTCCTGACTTTC.

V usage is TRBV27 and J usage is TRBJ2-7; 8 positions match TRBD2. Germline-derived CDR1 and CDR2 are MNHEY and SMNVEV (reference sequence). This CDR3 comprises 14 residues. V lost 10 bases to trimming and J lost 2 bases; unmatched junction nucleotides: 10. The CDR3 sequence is CATGGGLQTYEQYF. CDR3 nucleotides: TGTGCCACCGGGGGGGGGCTTCAGACCTACGAGCAGTACTTC.